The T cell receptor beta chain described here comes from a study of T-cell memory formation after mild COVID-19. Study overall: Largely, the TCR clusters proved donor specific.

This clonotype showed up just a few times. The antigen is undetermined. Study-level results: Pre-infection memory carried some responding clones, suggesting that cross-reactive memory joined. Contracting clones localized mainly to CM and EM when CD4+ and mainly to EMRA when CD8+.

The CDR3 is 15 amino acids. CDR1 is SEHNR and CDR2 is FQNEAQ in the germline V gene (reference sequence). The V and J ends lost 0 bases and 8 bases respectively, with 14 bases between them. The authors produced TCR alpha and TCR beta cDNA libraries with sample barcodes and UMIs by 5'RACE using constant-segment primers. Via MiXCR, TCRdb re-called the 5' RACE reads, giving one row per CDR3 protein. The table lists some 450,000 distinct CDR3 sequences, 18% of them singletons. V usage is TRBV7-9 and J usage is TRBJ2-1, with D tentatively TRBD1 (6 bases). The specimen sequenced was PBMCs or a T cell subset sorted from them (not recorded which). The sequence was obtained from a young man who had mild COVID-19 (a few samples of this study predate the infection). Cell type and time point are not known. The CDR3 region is CASSLAQGLWDEQFF. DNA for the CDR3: TGTGCCAGCAGCTTAGCGCAGGGGTTATGGGATGAGCAGTTCTTC.